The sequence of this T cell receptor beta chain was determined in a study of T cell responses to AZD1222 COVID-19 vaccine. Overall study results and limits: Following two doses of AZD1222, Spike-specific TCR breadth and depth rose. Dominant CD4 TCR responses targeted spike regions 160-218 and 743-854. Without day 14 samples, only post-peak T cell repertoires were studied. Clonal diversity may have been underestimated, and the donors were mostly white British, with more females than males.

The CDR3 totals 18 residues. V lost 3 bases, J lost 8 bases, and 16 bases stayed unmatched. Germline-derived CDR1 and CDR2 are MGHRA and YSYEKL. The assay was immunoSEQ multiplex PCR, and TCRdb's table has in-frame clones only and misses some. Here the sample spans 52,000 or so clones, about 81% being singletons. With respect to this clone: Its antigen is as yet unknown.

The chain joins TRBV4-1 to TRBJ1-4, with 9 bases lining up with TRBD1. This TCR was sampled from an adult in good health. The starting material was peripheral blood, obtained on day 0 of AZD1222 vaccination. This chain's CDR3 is CASSQRFNRGLGDEKLFF. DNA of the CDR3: TGCGCCAGCAGCCAGAGATTCAACAGGGGGCTGGGTGACGAAAAACTGTTTTTT.